Below are 12 T cell receptor beta chains sequenced from a single sample in a study of tumor-infiltrating lymphocytes in localized non-small cell lung cancer. Clones were read by immunoSEQ multiplex PCR, and TCRdb kept only the in-frame ones, dropping some. The table has under 9,500 clones, roughly four fifths seen once. The sequencing input was uninvolved lung tissue not adjacent to the tumor. These receptors originate from a human donor with non-small cell lung cancer.

This clone was detected once. V usage is TRBV7-2 and J usage is TRBJ2-3; 11 bases fit TRBD2. J was trimmed by 3 bases and V by 4 bases; bases with no gene match: 6. The length of the CDR3 is 16 residues. CDR1 SGHTA and CDR2 FQGNSA come from the germline V gene. CDR3 DNA: TGTGCCAGCAGCTCTGCTAGCGGGAGGTTGACAGATACGCAGTATTTT. Translated: CASSSASGRLTDTQYF.

The CDR3 loop is CASSHHRSGGENTEAFF. In DNA form, the CDR3 reads TGTGCCAGCAGCCACCACCGATCCGGCGGGGAGAACACTGAAGCTTTCTTT. The chain recombines TRBV7-2 with TRBJ1-1; D not resolved. The CDR3 extends over 17 amino acids. CDR1 is SGHTA, CDR2 FQGNSA, per germline. With 5 bases removed from V and 1 base from J, the gap between germline ends came to 20 bases.

This rearrangement joins TRBV9 to TRBJ1-4; D unresolved. With 4 bases removed from V and 3 bases from J, the gap between germline ends came to 13 bases. Looked up from germline, CDR1 is SGDLS and CDR2 is YYNGEE. The CDR3 is made up of 15 amino acids. CDR3 coding DNA: TGTGCCAGCAGCCCTCGGGTCGGATCTAATGAAAAACTGTTTTTT. Translation: CASSPRVGSNEKLFF. Together with reference TRBV9 and TRBJ1-4, the CDR3 gives the full variable domain: DSGVTQTPKHLITATGQRVTLRCSPRSGDLSVYWYQQSLDQGLQFLIQYYNGEERAKGNILERFSAQQFPDLHSELNLSSLELGDSALYFCASSPRVGSNEKLFFGSGTQLSVL.

DNA for the CDR3: TGTGCCTGGGGTAGATTAGCAGGGCGGTACGAGCAGTACTTC. Its protein product is CAWGRLAGRYEQYF. The chain is built from TRBV30 and TRBJ2-7; D is perhaps TRBD1 (5 bases). Trimming shortened V by 5 bases and J by 4 bases, and 18 bases separated the two germline ends. This CDR3 contains 14 residues. CDR1 GTSNPN and CDR2 SVGIG come from the germline V gene (reference sequence).

This chain links TRBV9 with TRBJ1-1, with 9 bases that match TRBD1. The length of the CDR3 is 15 residues. J was trimmed by 3 bases and V by 4 bases; bases with no gene match: 7. Germline values: CDR1 SGDLS, CDR2 YYNGEE. This CDR3 is CASSITDRGYTEAFF. The CDR3 nucleotides read TGTGCCAGCAGCATTACGGACAGGGGCTACACTGAAGCTTTCTTT.

The V gene is TRBV19, the J gene TRBJ2-3; 12 positions agree with TRBD2. Germline CDR1 LNHDA, CDR2 SQIVND (reference sequence). The CDR3 runs 16 residues. The V and J ends lost 0 bases and 4 bases, in that order; junction bases with no gene match: 2. CDR3 region: CASSIEASGGADTQYF. CDR3 sequence (DNA): TGTGCCAGTAGTATAGAGGCTAGCGGGGGGGCAGATACGCAGTATTTT.

The count of this clone is one. The chain combines TRBV27 with TRBJ1-2; 7 bases map to TRBD1. V was clipped by 5 bases and J by 2 bases; unmatched bases: 14. Germline assignment: CDR1 MNHEY and CDR2 SMNVEV (reference sequence). The CDR3 totals 17 residues. The CDR3 sequence is CASSPYYGQVNNYGYTF. CDR3 nucleotides: TGTGCCAGCAGTCCCTACTACGGACAGGTGAACAACTATGGCTACACCTTC.

The chain is built from TRBV11-3 and TRBJ2-1; D not certain. The germline V and J ends were trimmed by 1 base and 5 bases, with 6 bases remaining between them. Germline-derived CDR1 and CDR2 are SGHNT and YENEEA. The CDR3 covers 13 residues. CDR3 in DNA: TGTGCCAGCAGCTTAGCGGCTAACAATGAGCAGTTCTTC. Residues: CASSLAANNEQFF.

This sequence joins TRBV5-1 and TRBJ1-2; 7 nucleotides match TRBD1. CDR1 is SGHRS and CDR2 is YFSETQ in the germline V gene. The ends lost 4 bases at V and 5 bases at J; junction bases unmatched: 11. CDR3 size: 15 residues. CDR3 sequence (DNA): TGCGCCAGCAGCCCGGAAGGGGGCGTCGGGTATGGCTACACCTTC. The encoded protein is CASSPEGGVGYGYTF.

V and J are TRBV2 and TRBJ2-1, with TRBD1 matching 7 bases. The length of the CDR3 is 14 residues. Germline CDR1 reads SNHLY; CDR2 reads FYNNEI. The junction had 13 bases not matched to a gene; V was cut back by 11 bases and J by 6 bases. In nucleotides, the CDR3 is TGTGCCCCCGAAGACAGGGACGACAGCAATGAGCAGTTCTTC. Translated, it gives CAPEDRDDSNEQFF.

This clone was detected once. This chain connects TRBV7-2 to TRBJ2-6; 11 bases match TRBD1. The trim removed 3 bases at V and 3 bases at J, leaving 4 bases unmatched. CDR1 and CDR2 (germline): SGHTA, FQGNSA. This CDR3 is 17 amino acids long. In nucleotides, the CDR3 is TGTGCCAGCAGCTTCGGACAGGGGGCGGGTGGGGCCAACGTCCTGACTTTC. Amino acids: CASSFGQGAGGANVLTF.

This chain connects TRBV6-6 to TRBJ2-3, with 10 positions matching TRBD1. Germline V gene data show CDR1 as MNHNY and CDR2 as SVGAGI (reference sequence). Trimming cost V 8 bases and J 10 bases; bases outside gene matches: 6. The CDR3 loop spans 12 amino acids. The DNA of the CDR3 is TGTGCCAGCTTTTCGGGACAGGGGTCGCAGTATTTT. Translated, it gives CASFSGQGSQYF.